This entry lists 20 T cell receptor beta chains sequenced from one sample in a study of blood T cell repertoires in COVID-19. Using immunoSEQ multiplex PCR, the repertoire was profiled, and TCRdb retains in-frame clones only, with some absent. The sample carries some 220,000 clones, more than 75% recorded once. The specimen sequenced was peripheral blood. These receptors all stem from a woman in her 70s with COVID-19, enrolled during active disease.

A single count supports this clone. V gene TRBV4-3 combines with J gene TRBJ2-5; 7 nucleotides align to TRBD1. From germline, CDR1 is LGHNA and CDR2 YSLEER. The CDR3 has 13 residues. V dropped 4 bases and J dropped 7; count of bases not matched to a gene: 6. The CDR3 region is CASSLQGMGTQYF. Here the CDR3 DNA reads TGCGCCAGCAGCCTACAGGGGATGGGGACCCAGTACTTC.

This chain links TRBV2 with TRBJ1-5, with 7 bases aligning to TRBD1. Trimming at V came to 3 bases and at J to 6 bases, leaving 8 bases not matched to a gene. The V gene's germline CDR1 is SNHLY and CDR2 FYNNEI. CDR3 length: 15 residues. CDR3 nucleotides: TGTGCCAGCAGTGAGGAGACAGGGATGCGTCAGCCCCAGCATTTT. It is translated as CASSEETGMRQPQHF.

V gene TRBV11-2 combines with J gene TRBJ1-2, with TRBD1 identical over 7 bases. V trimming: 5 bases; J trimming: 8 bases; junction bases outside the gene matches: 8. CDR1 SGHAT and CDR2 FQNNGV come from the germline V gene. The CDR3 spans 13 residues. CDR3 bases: TGTGCCAGCAGCGTACAGGGGCGGGACGGCTACACCTTC. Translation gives CASSVQGRDGYTF.

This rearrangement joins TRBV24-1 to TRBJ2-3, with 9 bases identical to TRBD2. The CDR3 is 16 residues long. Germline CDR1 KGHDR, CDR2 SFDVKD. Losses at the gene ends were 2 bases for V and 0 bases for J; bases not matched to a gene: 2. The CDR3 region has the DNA TGTGCCACCAGTGATTCTAGCGGGGCTAGCACAGATACGCAGTATTTT. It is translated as CATSDSSGASTDTQYF.

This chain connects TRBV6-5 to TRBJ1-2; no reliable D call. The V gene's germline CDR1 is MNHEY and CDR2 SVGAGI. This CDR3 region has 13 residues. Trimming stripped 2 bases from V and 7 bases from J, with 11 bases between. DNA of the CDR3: TGTGCCAGCAGTTACGAGGGAGTTACTGGCTACACCTTC. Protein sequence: CASSYEGVTGYTF.

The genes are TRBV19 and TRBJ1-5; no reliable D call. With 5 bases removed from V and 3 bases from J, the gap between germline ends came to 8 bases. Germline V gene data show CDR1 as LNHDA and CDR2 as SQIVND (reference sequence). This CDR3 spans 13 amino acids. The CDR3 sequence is CASSQEDNQPQHF. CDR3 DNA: TGTGCCAGTAGTCAGGAGGACAATCAGCCCCAGCATTTT.

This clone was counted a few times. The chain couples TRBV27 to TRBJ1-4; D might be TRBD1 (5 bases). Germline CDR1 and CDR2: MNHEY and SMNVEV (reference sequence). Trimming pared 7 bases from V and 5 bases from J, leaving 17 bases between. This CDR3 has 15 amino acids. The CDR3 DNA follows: TGTGCCAGCACCACGGGGGAGGCTCGGAATGAAAAACTGTTTTTT. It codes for CASTTGEARNEKLFF. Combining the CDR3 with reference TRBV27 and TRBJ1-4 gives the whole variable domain EAQVTQNPRYLITVTGKKLTVTCSQNMNHEYMSWYRQDPGLGLRQIYYSMNVEVTDKGDVPEGYKVSRKEKRNFPLILESPSPNQTSLYFCASTTGEARNEKLFFGSGTQLSVL.

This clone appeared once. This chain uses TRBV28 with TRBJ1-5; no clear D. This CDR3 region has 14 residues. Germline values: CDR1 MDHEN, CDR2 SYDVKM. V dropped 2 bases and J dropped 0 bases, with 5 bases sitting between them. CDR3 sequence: CASSLGSSNQPQHF. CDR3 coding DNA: TGTGCCAGCAGTTTAGGCAGTAGCAATCAGCCCCAGCATTTT.

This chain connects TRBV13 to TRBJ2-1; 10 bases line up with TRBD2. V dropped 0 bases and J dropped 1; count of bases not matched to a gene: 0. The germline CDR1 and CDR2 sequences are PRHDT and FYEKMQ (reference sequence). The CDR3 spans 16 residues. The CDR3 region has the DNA TGTGCCAGCAGCTTAGGTAGCGGGAGGTCCTACAATGAGCAGTTCTTC. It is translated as CASSLGSGRSYNEQFF.

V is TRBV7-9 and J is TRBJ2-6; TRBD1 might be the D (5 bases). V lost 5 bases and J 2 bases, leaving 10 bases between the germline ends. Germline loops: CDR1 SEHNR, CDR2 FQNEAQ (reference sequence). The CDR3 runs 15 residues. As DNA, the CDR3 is TGTGCCAGCAGCCCCCAAGGGGCTGGGGCCAACGTCCTGACTTTC. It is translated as CASSPQGAGANVLTF.

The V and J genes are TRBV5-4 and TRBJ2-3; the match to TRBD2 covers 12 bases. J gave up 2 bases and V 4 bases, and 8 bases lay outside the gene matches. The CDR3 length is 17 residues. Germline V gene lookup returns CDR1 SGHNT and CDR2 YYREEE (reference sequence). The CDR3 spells CASSLKLAGGLTDTQYF. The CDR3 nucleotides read TGTGCCAGCAGCCTGAAACTAGCGGGAGGTCTCACAGATACGCAGTATTTT. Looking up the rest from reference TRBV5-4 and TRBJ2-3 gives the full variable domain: ETGVTQSPTHLIKTRGQQVTLRCSSQSGHNTVSWYQQALGQGPQFIFQYYREEENGRGNFPPRFSGLQFPNYSSELNVNALELDDSALYLCASSLKLAGGLTDTQYFGPGTRLTVL.

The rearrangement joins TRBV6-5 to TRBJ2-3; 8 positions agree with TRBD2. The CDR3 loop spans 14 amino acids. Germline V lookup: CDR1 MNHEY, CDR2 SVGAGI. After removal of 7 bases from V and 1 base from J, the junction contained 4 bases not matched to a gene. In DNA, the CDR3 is TGTGCCAGCACCCCGGGAGGGGGCACAGATACGCAGTATTTT. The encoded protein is CASTPGGGTDTQYF.

In DNA, the CDR3 is TGCGCCAGCAGCCAAGAGAGCTATAATTCACCCCTCCACTTT. It is translated as CASSQESYNSPLHF. This chain connects TRBV4-3 to TRBJ1-6; no clear D gene. The V end lost 0 bases, the J end lost 3 bases, and 3 bases lay between the germline ends. The length of the CDR3 is 14 residues. Germline CDR1 and CDR2: LGHNA and YSLEER.

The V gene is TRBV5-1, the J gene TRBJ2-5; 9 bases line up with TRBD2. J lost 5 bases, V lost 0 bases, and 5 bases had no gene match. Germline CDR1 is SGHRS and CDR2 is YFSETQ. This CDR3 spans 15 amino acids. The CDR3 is CASSLEGTSSETQYF. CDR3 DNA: TGCGCCAGCAGCTTGGAAGGGACTAGCAGCGAGACCCAGTACTTC.

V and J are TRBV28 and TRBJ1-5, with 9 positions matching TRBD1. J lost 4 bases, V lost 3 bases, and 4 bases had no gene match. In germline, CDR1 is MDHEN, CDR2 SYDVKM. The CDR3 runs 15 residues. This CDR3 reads CASSFWTGENQPQHF. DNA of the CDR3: TGTGCCAGCAGTTTTTGGACAGGGGAGAATCAGCCCCAGCATTTT.

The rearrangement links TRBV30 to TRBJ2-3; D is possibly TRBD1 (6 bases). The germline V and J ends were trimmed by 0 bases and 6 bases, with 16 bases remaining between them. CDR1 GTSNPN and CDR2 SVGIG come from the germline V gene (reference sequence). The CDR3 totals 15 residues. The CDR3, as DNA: TGTGCCTGGAGTGTACCTCTCAGGGGCCGTGATACGCAGTATTTT. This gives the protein CAWSVPLRGRDTQYF.

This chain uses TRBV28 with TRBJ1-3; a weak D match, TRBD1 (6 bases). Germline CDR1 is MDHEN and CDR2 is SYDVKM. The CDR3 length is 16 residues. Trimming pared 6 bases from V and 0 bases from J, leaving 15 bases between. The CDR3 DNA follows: TGTGCCAGCAGCCCCGGACAGTTCCTCTCTGGAAACACCATATATTTT. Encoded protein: CASSPGQFLSGNTIYF.

The DNA for the CDR3 is TGCAGCGTCATATCTCCAGGTACCTCCTACGAGCAGTACTTC. The encoded protein is CSVISPGTSYEQYF. The chain joins TRBV29-1 to TRBJ2-7; D is unresolved. The CDR3 is made up of 14 amino acids. From germline, CDR1 is SQVTM and CDR2 ANQGSEA. V dropped 6 bases and J dropped 0 bases, with 15 bases sitting between them.

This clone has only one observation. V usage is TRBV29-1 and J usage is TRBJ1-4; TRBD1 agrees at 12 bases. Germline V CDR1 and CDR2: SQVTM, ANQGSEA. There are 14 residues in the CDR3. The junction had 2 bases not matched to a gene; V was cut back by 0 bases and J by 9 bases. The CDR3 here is CSVEDRDRGQKLFF. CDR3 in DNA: TGCAGCGTTGAAGACCGGGACAGGGGGCAAAAACTGTTTTTT.

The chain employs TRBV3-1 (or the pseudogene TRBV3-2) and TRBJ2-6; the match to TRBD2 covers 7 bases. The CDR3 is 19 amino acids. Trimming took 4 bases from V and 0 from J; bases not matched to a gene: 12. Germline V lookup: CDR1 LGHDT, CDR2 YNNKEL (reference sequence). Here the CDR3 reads CASSRLAGVRRSGANVLTF. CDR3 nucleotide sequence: TGTGCCAGCAGCCGTCTGGCGGGAGTAAGGCGCTCTGGGGCCAACGTCCTGACTTTC.